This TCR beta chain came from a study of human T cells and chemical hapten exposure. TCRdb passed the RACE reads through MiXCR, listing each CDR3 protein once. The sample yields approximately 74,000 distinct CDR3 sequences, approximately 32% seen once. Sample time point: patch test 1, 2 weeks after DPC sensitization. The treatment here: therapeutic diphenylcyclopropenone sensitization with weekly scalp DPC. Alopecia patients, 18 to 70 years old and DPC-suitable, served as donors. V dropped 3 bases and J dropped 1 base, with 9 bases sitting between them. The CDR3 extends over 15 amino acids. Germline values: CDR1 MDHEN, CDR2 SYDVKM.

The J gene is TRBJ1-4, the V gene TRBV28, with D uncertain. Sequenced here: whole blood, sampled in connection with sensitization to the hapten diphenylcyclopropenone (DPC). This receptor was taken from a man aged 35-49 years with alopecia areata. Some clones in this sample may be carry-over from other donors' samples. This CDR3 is CASSLYRETNEKLFF. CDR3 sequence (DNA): TGTGCCAGCAGTTTGTACAGAGAAACTAATGAAAAACTGTTTTTT.